This T cell receptor beta chain appears in the sequencing data of a study of cytomegalovirus exposure and HLA in healthy donors. Whole-study findings and limits: Later on, an analysis showed TCR association rates differing by HLA locus, with DRB1 the most and HLA-C the fewest. When presence/absence was analysed, sequencing depth was taken to be roughly uniform across donors. On later analysis, the bulk of CMV-associated TCR beta chains appeared to be HLA-restricted.

Use of 60 Vbeta and 13 Jbeta primers characterized the PCR. Sequencing used immunoSEQ multiplex PCR; TCRdb keeps in-frame clones, though not all of them. The table lists under 200,000 clones, 80% to 85% of them singletons, with approximately 1.9% in the top ten. In regard to this clone: Its specificity is not known.

The CDR3 runs 16 residues. The V end lost 3 bases, the J end lost 2 bases, and 13 bases lay between the germline ends. Germline CDR1 and CDR2: SNHLY and FYNNEI. The chain is built from TRBV2 and TRBJ1-4, with D maybe TRBD1 (6 bases). Sequencing was done on a sample of PBMCs. This sequence was found in a man aged 18 to 29 in good health and CMV-seronegative. CDR3 DNA: TGTGCCAGCAGTGATATGCAGGGGCTGACTAATGAAAAACTGTTTTTT. Its protein is CASSDMQGLTNEKLFF.